One and the same sample provided the 2 T cell receptor beta chains below, sequenced in a study of blood T cell dynamics during melanoma immunotherapy. The time point was: week 3, after first cycle of checkpoint inhibitor. Method: immunoSEQ multiplex PCR; TCRdb's copy keeps in-frame clones and lacks some. Of about 5,600 clones listed, around 84% are singletons. The sample was blood, taken from a patient treated with checkpoint blockade. The receptors stem from a human donor with melanoma. Some clones in this sample may be carry-over from other donors' samples.

The gene calls are TRBV19 and TRBJ2-7, with 13 bases fitting TRBD2. This CDR3 has 15 amino acids. Trimming removed 8 bases from V and 1 base from J; junction bases left unmatched: 5. CDR1 is LNHDA, CDR2 SQIVND, per germline (reference sequence). CDR3 loop: CASGTSGVGSYEQYF. The CDR3 DNA is TGTGCCAGTGGGACTAGCGGGGTTGGGTCCTACGAGCAGTACTTC. The full variable domain, its missing parts supplied by reference TRBV19 and TRBJ2-7, is DGGITQSPKYLFRKEGQNVTLSCEQNLNHDAMYWYRQDPGQGLRLIYYSQIVNDFQKGDIAEGYSVSREKKESFPLTVTSAQKNPTAFYLCASGTSGVGSYEQYFGPGTRLTVT.

V usage is TRBV7-2 and J usage is TRBJ2-7; D uncertain. Trimming pared 1 base from V and 2 bases from J, leaving 9 bases between. CDR1 and CDR2 (germline): SGHTA, FQGNSA. CDR3 size: 14 residues. The DNA of the CDR3 is TGTGCCAGCAGCTTAGACCTGACAACCTACGAGCAGTACTTC. This sequence encodes CASSLDLTTYEQYF.